What follows are 10 T cell receptor beta chains derived from one specimen sequenced in a study of Graves' ophthalmopathy and Graves' hyperthyroidism. RNA transcripts yielded amplified TCR beta CDR3 regions. The workflow started with a first-round RT-PCR run with HTBI primers and then moved on to a second-round multiplex PCR. TCRdb redid the calling of the multiplex PCR reads with MiXCR, one entry per CDR3 protein. The sample holds around 1,200,000 distinct CDR3 sequences, less than 45% seen once. The sample was peripheral blood or thyroid tissue (not recorded which). The origin of the receptors is an adult man with Graves' hyperthyroidism.

The chain carries TRBV6-5 and TRBJ1-6, with unresolved D. This CDR3 contains 14 residues. V was pared by 5 bases and J by 8 bases, with 13 bases between. Germline loops: CDR1 MNHEY, CDR2 SVGAGI. DNA of the CDR3: TGTGCCAGCAGTAAAAATTATCGGGATTCACCCCTCCACTTT. It specifies CASSKNYRDSPLHF.

In this sample, this clonotype turned up a few times. V gene TRBV12-3 or TRBV12-4 combines with J gene TRBJ2-5; D call uncertain. The CDR3 consists of 13 residues. V dropped 5 bases and J dropped 7 bases, with 14 bases sitting between them. The CDR3 region is CASSPRASGTQYF. The CDR3, as DNA: TGTGCCAGCAGTCCCCGAGCTTCTGGGACCCAGTACTTC.

The sample holds many counts of this clonotype. The chain carries TRBV7-8 and TRBJ2-5, with D possibly being TRBD1 or TRBD2 (5 bases each). The CDR3 extends over 13 amino acids. V lost 11 bases to trimming and J lost 1 base, with 14 bases between them. Germline assignment: CDR1 SGHVS and CDR2 FQNEAQ. The CDR3: CAGSRGGQETQYF. The CDR3 DNA sequence: TGTGCCGGCTCGAGGGGCGGCCAAGAGACCCAGTACTTC.

This clonotype was observed at least ten times. For the CDR3, the DNA is TGTGCCATCAGTGAGCCCGGACAGGGGTCCGGTGGCTACACCTTC. Its translation: CAISEPGQGSGGYTF. This chain links TRBV10-3 with TRBJ1-2; 9 bases fit TRBD1. Looked up from germline, CDR1 is ENHRY and CDR2 is SYGVKD. The CDR3 is made up of 15 amino acids. V lost 2 bases, J lost 7 bases, and 8 bases stayed unmatched.

Regarding this clonotype: One base away lies a much larger clone, so this may be a sequencing read error. The CDR3 DNA follows: TGCAGCTTCGGGACAGGGGACTACGAGCAGTACTTC. Encoded protein: CSFGTGDYEQYF. This chain uses TRBV29-1 with TRBJ2-7; 10 bases match TRBD1. Germline V gives CDR1 SQVTM, CDR2 ANQGSEA. The CDR3 has 12 amino acids. V shed 8 bases, J shed 3 bases, and the junction held 4 bases outside the gene matches.

The chain links TRBV6-6 to TRBJ2-2, with D maybe TRBD2 (6 bases). The germline gives CDR1 MNHNY, CDR2 SVGAGI (reference sequence). This CDR3 region has 14 residues. Trimming removed 11 bases from V and 3 bases from J, with 16 bases in between. The CDR3 DNA is TGTGCCGTCGGAGGCGGGGCCTACACCGGGGAGCTGTTTTTT. Translated: CAVGGGAYTGELFF.

The V call is TRBV30, the J call TRBJ2-7; TRBD1 agrees at 10 bases. Germline V gene data show CDR1 as GTSNPN and CDR2 as SVGIG (reference sequence). This CDR3 comprises 15 residues. Losses at the gene ends were 3 bases for V and 0 bases for J; bases not matched to a gene: 5. The CDR3 DNA reads TGTGCCTGGAGGGGACAGGGGCGCATCTCCTACGAGCAGTACTTC. Encoded protein: CAWRGQGRISYEQYF.

The V and J genes are TRBV25-1 and TRBJ2-1; D is possibly TRBD1 or TRBD2 (5 bases each). Germline assignment: CDR1 MGHDK and CDR2 SYGVNS. The length of the CDR3 is 10 residues. V was pared by 8 bases and J by 6 bases, with 5 bases between. CDR3 amino acids: CASGGNEQFF. Here the CDR3 DNA reads TGTGCCAGCGGGGGCAATGAGCAGTTCTTC.

The genes are TRBV10-3 and TRBJ1-5; D unclear. Trimming cost V 10 bases and J 3 bases, with 13 bases left between them. Germline values: CDR1 ENHRY, CDR2 SYGVKD. This CDR3 spans 13 amino acids. The CDR3 loop reads CASAVLNNQPQHF. The CDR3 region has the DNA TGTGCCAGCGCGGTACTGAACAATCAGCCCCAGCATTTT.

V is TRBV2 and J is TRBJ1-6; possibly TRBD1 for D (5 bases). The V and J ends lost 5 bases and 6 bases respectively, with 14 bases between them. Germline V CDR1 and CDR2: SNHLY, FYNNEI. The CDR3 length is 15 residues. CDR3 amino acids: CASSTGGTFNSPLHF. CDR3 nucleotide sequence: TGTGCCAGCAGTACGGGTGGGACCTTTAATTCACCCCTCCACTTT.